This T cell receptor (beta chain) was identified in a study of CXCR3-negative and CXCR3-positive naive CD8 T cells. Regarding the study as a whole: Against CXCR3-negative naive cells, CXCR3-positive naive cells showed more hydrophobic TRB CDR3s.

Via 5' RACE with UMI labels, TRB cDNA libraries were prepared. After re-calling the 5' RACE reads, TCRdb lists one entry per CDR3 protein, DNA absent. The table for this sample gives about 57,000 distinct CDR3 sequences. In regard to this clonotype: Its specificity is not known.

CD45RO-CCR7+CD27+CD95- cells counted as naive CD8+ T cells. CDR3 size: 15 residues. CDR1 and CDR2 (germline): SGHRS, YFSETQ. The TCR originated in a human donor in good health. Some clones in this sample may be carry-over from other donors' samples. The specimen sequenced was naive CXCR3+ CD8+ T cells from blood. Subset: CD45RO-CCR7+CD27+CD95- naive CD8+ T cells expressing CXCR3 (TNR3+). The J gene is TRBJ1-6, the V gene TRBV5-1; the D call of TRBD1 rests on TCRdb alone, since no DNA is present to check it. This CDR3 is CASSLLGQGLSPLHF.